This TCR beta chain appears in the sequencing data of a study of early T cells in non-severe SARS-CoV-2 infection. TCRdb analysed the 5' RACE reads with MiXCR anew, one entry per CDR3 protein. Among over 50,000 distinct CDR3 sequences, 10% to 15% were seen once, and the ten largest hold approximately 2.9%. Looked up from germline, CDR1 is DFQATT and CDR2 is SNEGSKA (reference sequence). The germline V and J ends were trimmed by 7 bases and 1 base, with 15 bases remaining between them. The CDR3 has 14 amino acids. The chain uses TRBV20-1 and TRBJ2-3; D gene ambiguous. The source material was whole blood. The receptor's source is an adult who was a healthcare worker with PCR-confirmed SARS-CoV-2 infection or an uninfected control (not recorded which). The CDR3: CSGQDSGGTDTQYF. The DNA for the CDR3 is TGCAGTGGCCAGGATTCTGGGGGCACAGATACGCAGTATTTT.